This T cell receptor (beta chain) was captured in a study of blood T cell repertoires in COVID-19. In the study overall: The United States, Italy and Spain supplied acute and convalescent COVID-19 samples.

Libraries were prepared by immunoSEQ multiplex PCR; TCRdb keeps only in-frame clonotypes and omits some of them. The table lists just under 350,000 clones, 83% of them singletons. The junction had 2 bases not matched to a gene; V was cut back by 2 bases and J by 6 bases. Germline V gene data show CDR1 as ENHRY and CDR2 as SYGVKD. The CDR3 extends over 13 amino acids. Source material: peripheral blood. This chain links TRBV10-3 with TRBJ2-7; 9 nucleotides agree with TRBD2. This TCR was sampled from a man aged 25-45 years with active or convalescent COVID-19. CDR3 residues: CAISELAGTEQYF. The CDR3 DNA reads TGTGCCATCAGTGAGCTAGCGGGGACCGAGCAGTACTTC.